This T cell receptor beta chain originates from a study of Ad26.COV2.S vaccination and SARS-CoV-2 variants. Whole-study context: Intramuscular Ad26.COV2.S at 5x10^10 or 1x10^11 viral particles.

The CDR3 spans 12 residues. V lost 6 bases and J 5 bases, leaving 7 bases between the germline ends. In germline, CDR1 is WSHSY, CDR2 SAAADI. The assay was immunoSEQ multiplex PCR, and TCRdb's table has in-frame clones only and misses some. The sample lists about 460,000 clones; roughly nine tenths were seen once. As for treatment: around 19 received Ad26.COV2.S at low or high dose, single or two shots; roughly 5 received placebo; per-sample allocation not given. On day 63 after the first injection, vaccine and placebo recipients gave samples. Donation was by an adult aged 18-55 years who was in Boston. The vaccine delivered Wuhan-strain SARS-CoV-2 spike through an Ad26 vector.

The TCR originated in a person aged 18-65 years who received the Ad26.COV2.S COVID-19 vaccine or a placebo. Sequencing was performed on peripheral blood, taken in a trial of Ad26.COV2.S vaccine versus placebo. This chain joins TRBV10-2 and TRBJ2-2, with no clear D. DNA for the CDR3: TGCGCCAGCAGCCAGTTTACCGGGGAGCTGTTTTTT. It is translated as CASSQFTGELFF.